What follows are 9 T cell receptor beta chains derived from one specimen sequenced in a study of blood T cell repertoires in COVID-19. The protocol was immunoSEQ multiplex PCR, while the TCRdb copy is restricted to in-frame clones and leaves out a portion. The table has approximately 94,000 clones, 80% to 90% seen once. Sequenced input: peripheral blood. All receptors derive from a human donor in a cohort sampled during active COVID-19.

The rearrangement uses TRBV3-1 (or the pseudogene TRBV3-2) and TRBJ2-1, with D possibly TRBD1 on 6 matching bases. Trimming removed 1 base at V and 5 bases at J, with 18 bases between. Per the germline V gene, CDR1 is LGHDT and CDR2 is YNNKEL (reference sequence). This CDR3 is built from 17 residues. CDR3 residues: CASSQGFVQGRNNEQFF. CDR3 coding DNA: TGTGCCAGCAGCCAAGGCTTCGTACAGGGTAGGAACAATGAGCAGTTCTTC.

The chain joins TRBV27 to TRBJ1-5, with 11 nucleotides matching TRBD1. The CDR3 runs to 15 residues. V shed 2 bases and J 5 bases; nucleotides not matched to a gene: 2. Germline values: CDR1 MNHEY, CDR2 SMNVEV (reference sequence). CDR3 coding DNA: TGTGCCAGCAGTTTAGGGACAGGGGGGGATCAGCCCCAGCATTTT. Its protein is CASSLGTGGDQPQHF.

This sequence joins TRBV15 and TRBJ2-7, with D maybe TRBD1 (7 bases). The length of the CDR3 is 15 residues. Germline V lookup: CDR1 LNHNV, CDR2 YYDKDF (reference sequence). With 5 bases removed from V and 7 bases from J, the gap between germline ends came to 21 bases. The CDR3 bases are TGTGCCACCAGCGGGCAGGGGGGCTCCCTACGAGAGCAGTACTTC. Its translation is CATSGQGGSLREQYF.

The CDR3 DNA reads as TGTGCCAGCAGTGAAGCGGTGACTAGCGGGAGAGGTGAGCAGTTCTTC. Its protein is CASSEAVTSGRGEQFF. The chain recombines TRBV2 with TRBJ2-1; 12 bases are a match to TRBD2. Unmatched junction bases numbered 6, after V lost 0 bases and J lost 9 bases. CDR3 length equals 16 residues. The germline gives CDR1 SNHLY, CDR2 FYNNEI.

The V gene is TRBV4-1, the J gene TRBJ1-1, with a possible D match to TRBD1 (6 bases). The V and J ends lost 1 base and 1 base respectively, with 16 bases between them. CDR3 size: 17 residues. Germline lookup yields CDR1 MGHRA and CDR2 YSYEKL. The CDR3 DNA is TGCGCCAGCAGCCAAGGGAACAGGGAAAGGGGGAACACTGAAGCTTTCTTT. Amino acid sequence: CASSQGNRERGNTEAFF.

The V gene is TRBV3-1 (or the pseudogene TRBV3-2), the J gene TRBJ1-1; D uncertain. The CDR3 consists of 11 residues. The V and J ends lost 6 bases and 6 bases respectively, with 8 bases between them. Per the germline V gene, CDR1 is LGHDT and CDR2 is YNNKEL (reference sequence). CDR3 residues: CASRRAAEAFF. Here the CDR3 DNA reads TGTGCCAGCAGGCGGGCGGCTGAAGCTTTCTTT.

The CDR3 DNA reads TGTGCCAGCTCACCAGCAAGGGGGAACACTGAAGCTTTCTTT. Translating gives CASSPARGNTEAFF. The rearrangement links TRBV18 to TRBJ1-1; D might be TRBD1 (5 bases). In germline, CDR1 is KGHSH, CDR2 LQKENI. The V end was cut by 2 bases, the J end by 1 base, with 8 bases between. The CDR3 is 14 amino acids.

This chain uses TRBV9 with TRBJ2-7; D is possibly TRBD2 (5 bases). The CDR3 covers 15 residues. Germline V gene lookup returns CDR1 SGDLS and CDR2 YYNGEE. Trimming took 0 bases from V and 4 from J, leaving 14 bases between them. The CDR3 loop reads CASSVGADSDYEQYF. CDR3 in DNA: TGTGCCAGCAGCGTAGGAGCGGACTCAGATTACGAGCAGTACTTC.

This chain links TRBV14 with TRBJ1-3; D not certain. Germline V gene sequence: CDR1 SGHDN, CDR2 FVKESK. V lost 6 bases to trimming and J lost 4 bases, with 13 bases between them. The CDR3 loop spans 14 amino acids. CDR3 sequence reads: CASRLGGSGNTIYF. Here the CDR3 DNA reads TGTGCCAGCAGGCTAGGCGGATCCGGAAACACCATATATTTT. Looking up the rest from reference TRBV14 and TRBJ1-3 gives the full variable domain: EAGVTQFPSHSVIEKGQTVTLRCDPISGHDNLYWYRRVMGKEIKFLLHFVKESKQDESGMPNNRFLAERTGGTYSTLKVQPAELEDSGVYFCASRLGGSGNTIYFGEGSWLTVV.